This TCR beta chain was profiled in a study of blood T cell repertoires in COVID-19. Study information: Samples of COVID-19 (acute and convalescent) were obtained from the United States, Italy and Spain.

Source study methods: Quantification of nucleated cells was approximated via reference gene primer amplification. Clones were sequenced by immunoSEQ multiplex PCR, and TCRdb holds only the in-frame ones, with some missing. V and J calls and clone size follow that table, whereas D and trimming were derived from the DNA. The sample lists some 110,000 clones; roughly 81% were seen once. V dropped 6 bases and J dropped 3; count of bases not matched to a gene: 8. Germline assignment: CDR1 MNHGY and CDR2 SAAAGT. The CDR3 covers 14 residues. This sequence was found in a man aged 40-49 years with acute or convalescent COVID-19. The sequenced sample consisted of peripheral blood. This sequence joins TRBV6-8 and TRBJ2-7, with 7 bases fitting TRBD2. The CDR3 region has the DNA TGTGCCAGCAGCCTACCCCCGGGGGGCTACGAGCAGTACTTC. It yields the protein CASSLPPGGYEQYF.